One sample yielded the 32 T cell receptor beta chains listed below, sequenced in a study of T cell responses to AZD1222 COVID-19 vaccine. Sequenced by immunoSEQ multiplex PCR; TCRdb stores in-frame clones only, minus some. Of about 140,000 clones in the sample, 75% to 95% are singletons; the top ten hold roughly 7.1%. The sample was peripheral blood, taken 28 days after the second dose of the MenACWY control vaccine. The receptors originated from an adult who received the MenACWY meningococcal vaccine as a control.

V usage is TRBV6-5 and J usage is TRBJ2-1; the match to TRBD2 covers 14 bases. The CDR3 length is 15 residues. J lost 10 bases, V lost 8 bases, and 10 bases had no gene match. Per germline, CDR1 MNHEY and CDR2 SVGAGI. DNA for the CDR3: TGTGCCAGCGCCCCGGGACTAGCGGGAGTACGGGAGCAGTTCTTC. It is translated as CASAPGLAGVREQFF.

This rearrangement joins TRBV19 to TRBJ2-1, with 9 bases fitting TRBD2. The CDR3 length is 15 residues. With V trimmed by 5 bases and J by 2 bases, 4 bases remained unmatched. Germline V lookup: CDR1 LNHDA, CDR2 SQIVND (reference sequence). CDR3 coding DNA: TGTGCCAGTAGTCAAGCGGGAGGAACCTACAATGAGCAGTTCTTC. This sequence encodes CASSQAGGTYNEQFF.

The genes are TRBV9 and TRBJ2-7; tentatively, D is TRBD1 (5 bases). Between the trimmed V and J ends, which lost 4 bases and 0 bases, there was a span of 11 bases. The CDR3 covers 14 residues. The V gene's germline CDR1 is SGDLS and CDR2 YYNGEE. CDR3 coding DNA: TGTGCCAGCAGCTCCCGACAGAGCTCCTACGAGCAGTACTTC. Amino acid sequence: CASSSRQSSYEQYF.

The chain's CDR3 is CASSEVGASNQPQHF. CDR3 nucleotide sequence: TGTGCCAGCAGTGAAGTGGGGGCGAGCAATCAGCCCCAGCATTTT. The rearrangement links TRBV2 to TRBJ1-5, with D possibly TRBD1 on 6 matching bases. Per the germline V gene, CDR1 is SNHLY and CDR2 is FYNNEI. CDR3 length: 15 residues. Trimming shortened V by 1 base and J by 1 base, and 8 bases separated the two germline ends.

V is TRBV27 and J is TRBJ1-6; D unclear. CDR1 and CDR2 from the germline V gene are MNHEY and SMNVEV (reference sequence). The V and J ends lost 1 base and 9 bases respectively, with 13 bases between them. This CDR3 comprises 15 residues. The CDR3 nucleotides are TGTGCCAGCAGTTTATGGTCCGGGGAGGGTTCACCCCTCCACTTT. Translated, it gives CASSLWSGEGSPLHF.

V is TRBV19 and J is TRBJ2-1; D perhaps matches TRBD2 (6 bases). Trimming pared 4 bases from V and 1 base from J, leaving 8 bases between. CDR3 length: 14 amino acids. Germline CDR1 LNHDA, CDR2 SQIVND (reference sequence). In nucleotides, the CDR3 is TGTGCCAGTAGTACCGGACTATCCTACAATGAGCAGTTCTTC. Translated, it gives CASSTGLSYNEQFF.

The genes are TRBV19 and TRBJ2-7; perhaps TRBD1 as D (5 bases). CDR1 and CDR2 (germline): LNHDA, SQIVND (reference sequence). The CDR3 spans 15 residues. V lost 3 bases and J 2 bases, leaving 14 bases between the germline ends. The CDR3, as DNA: TGTGCCAGTAGTATTCAGGGCAGCGTTACCTACGAGCAGTACTTC. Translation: CASSIQGSVTYEQYF.

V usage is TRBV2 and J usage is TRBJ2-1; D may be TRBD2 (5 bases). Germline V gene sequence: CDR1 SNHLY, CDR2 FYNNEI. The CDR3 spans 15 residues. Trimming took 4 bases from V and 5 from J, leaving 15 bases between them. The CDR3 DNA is TGTGCCAGCAGTGCAGTTGCTAGCAGAAACAATGAGCAGTTCTTC. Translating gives CASSAVASRNNEQFF.

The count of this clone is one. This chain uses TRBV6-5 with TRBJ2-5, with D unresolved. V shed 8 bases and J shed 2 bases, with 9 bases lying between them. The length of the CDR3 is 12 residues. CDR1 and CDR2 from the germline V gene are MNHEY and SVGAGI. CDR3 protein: CASRPPQETQYF. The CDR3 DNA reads TGTGCCAGCCGCCCACCACAAGAGACCCAGTACTTC.

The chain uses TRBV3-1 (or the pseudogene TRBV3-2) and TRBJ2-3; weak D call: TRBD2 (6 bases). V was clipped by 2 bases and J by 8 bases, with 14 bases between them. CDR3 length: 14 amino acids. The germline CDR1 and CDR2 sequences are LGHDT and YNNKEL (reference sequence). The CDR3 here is CASSQSDYYGTQYF. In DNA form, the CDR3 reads TGTGCCAGCAGCCAATCGGACTATTACGGTACGCAGTATTTT.

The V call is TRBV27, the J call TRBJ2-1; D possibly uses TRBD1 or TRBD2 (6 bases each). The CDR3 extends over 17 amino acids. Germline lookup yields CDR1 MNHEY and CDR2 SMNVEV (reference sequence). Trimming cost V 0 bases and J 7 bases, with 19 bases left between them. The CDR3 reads CASSLSIWGALLNEQFF. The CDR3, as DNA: TGTGCCAGCAGTTTATCGATTTGGGGGGCCCTCCTTAATGAGCAGTTCTTC.

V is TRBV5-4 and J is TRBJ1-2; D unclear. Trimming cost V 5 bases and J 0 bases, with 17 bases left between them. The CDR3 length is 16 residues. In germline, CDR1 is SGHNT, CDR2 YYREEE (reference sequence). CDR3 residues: CASSRAFMDANYGYTF. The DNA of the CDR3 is TGTGCCAGCAGTCGGGCCTTCATGGACGCTAACTATGGCTACACCTTC.

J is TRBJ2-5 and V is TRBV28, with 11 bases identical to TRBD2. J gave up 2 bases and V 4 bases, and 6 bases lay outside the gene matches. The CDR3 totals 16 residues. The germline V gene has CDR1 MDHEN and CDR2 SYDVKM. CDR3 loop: CASSSIAGGGQETQYF. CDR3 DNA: TGTGCCAGCAGTTCAATAGCGGGAGGGGGGCAAGAGACCCAGTACTTC.

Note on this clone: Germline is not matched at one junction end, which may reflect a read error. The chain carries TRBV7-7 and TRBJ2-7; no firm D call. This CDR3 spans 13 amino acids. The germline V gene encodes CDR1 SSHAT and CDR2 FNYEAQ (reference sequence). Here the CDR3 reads CASSSSPGDEQYF. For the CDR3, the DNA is TGTGCTAGCAGCTCCAGTCCGGGCGACGAGCAGTACTTC.

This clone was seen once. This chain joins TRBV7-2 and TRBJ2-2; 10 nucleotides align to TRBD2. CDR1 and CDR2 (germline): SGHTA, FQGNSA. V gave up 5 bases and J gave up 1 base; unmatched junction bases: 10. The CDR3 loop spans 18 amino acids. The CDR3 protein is CASSLVGSGGWNTGELFF. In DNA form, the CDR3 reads TGTGCCAGCAGCCTAGTCGGTAGCGGGGGGTGGAACACCGGGGAGCTGTTTTTT.

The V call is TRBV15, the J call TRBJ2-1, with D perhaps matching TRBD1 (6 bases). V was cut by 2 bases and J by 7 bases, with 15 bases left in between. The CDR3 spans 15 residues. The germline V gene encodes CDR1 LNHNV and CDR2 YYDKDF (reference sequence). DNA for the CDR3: TGTGCCACCAGCAGATACGGACAGCCAACTAATGAGCAGTTCTTC. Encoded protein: CATSRYGQPTNEQFF.

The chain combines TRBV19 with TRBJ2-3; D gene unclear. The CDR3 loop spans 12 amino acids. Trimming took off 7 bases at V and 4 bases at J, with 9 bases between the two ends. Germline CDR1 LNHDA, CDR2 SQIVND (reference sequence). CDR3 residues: CASTSSADTQYF. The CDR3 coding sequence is TGTGCCAGTACCTCTTCCGCAGATACGCAGTATTTT.

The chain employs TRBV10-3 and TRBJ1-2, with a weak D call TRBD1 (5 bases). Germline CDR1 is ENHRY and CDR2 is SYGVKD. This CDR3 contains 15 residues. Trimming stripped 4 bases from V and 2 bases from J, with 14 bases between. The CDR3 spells CAISGNRDGNYGYTF. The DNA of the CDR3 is TGTGCCATCAGTGGTAACCGGGACGGAAACTATGGCTACACCTTC.

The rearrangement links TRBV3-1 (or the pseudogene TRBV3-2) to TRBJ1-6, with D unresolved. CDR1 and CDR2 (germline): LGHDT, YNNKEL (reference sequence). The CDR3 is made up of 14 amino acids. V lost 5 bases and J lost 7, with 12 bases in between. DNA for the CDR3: TGTGCCAGCAGCTTGCGACGGGAAAATTCACCCCTCCACTTT. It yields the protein CASSLRRENSPLHF.

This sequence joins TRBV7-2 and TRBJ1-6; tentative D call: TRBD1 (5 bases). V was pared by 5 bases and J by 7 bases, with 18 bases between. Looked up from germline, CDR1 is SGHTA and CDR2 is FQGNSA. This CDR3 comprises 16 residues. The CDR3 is CASSPQGGAGNSPLHF. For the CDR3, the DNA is TGTGCCAGCAGCCCCCAGGGAGGGGCCGGGAATTCACCCCTCCACTTT.

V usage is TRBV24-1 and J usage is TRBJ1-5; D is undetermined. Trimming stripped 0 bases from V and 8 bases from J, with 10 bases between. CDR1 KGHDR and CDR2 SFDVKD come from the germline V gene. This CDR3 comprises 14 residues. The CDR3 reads CATSDLLTGEPQHF. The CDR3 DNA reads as TGTGCCACCAGTGATTTGTTGACCGGGGAGCCCCAGCATTTT.

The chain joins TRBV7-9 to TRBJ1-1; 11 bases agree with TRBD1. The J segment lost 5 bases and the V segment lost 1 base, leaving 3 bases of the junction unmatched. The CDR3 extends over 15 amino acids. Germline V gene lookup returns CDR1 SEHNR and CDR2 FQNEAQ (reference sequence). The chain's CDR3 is CASSLVGQGATEAFF. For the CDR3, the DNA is TGTGCCAGCAGCTTAGTAGGACAGGGGGCGACTGAAGCTTTCTTT.

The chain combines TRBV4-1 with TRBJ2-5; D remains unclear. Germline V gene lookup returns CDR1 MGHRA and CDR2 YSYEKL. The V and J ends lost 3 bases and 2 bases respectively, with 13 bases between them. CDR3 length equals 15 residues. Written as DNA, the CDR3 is TGCGCCAGCAGCCATAATCGTGACGTTCAAGAGACCCAGTACTTC. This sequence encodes CASSHNRDVQETQYF.

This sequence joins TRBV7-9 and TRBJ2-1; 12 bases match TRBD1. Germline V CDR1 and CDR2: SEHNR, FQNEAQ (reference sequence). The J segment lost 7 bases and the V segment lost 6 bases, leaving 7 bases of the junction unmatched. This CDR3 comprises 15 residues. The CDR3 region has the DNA TGTGCCAGCAGTCAGGGACAGGGGGCTCTAAATGAGCAGTTCTTC. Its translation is CASSQGQGALNEQFF.

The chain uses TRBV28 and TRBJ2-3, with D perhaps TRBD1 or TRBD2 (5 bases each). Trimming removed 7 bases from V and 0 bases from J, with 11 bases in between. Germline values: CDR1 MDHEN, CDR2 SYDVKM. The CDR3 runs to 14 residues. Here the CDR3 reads CASNGAGSTDTQYF. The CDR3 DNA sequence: TGTGCCAGCAACGGGGCCGGGAGCACAGATACGCAGTATTTT.

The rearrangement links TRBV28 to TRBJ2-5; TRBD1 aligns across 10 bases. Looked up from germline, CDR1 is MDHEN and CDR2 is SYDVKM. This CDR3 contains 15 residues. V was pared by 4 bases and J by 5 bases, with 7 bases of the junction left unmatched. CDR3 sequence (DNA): TGTGCCAGCAGTTATTCGGGGACAGGGGTGGAGACCCAGTACTTC. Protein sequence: CASSYSGTGVETQYF.

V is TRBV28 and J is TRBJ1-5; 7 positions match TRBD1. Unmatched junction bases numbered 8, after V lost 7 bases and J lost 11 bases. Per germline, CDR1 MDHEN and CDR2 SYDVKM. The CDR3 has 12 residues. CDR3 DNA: TGTGCCAGCACATATAAGGGGGCCTCCCAGCATTTT. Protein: CASTYKGASQHF.

The CDR3 DNA reads TGCGCCAGCAGCCAAGAAGGCCGGGGACACTACGAGCAGTACTTC. Its translation: CASSQEGRGHYEQYF. The V and J genes are TRBV4-3 and TRBJ2-7; the D gene is possibly TRBD1 (6 bases). The CDR3 has 15 residues. V dropped 0 bases and J dropped 3 bases, with 12 bases sitting between them. Per the germline V gene, CDR1 is LGHNA and CDR2 is YSLEER.

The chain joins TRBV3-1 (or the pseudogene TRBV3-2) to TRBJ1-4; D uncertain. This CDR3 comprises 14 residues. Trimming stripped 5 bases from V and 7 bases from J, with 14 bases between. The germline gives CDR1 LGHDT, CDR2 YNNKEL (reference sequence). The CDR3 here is CASSFRMGFEKLFF. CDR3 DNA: TGTGCCAGCAGCTTCCGTATGGGGTTTGAAAAACTGTTTTTT.

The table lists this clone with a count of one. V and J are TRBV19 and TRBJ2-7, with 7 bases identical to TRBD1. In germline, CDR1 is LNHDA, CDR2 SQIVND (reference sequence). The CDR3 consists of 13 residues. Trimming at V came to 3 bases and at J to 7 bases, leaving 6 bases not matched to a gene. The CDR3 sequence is CASSIQGELEQYF. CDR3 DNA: TGTGCCAGTAGTATCCAGGGGGAGTTGGAGCAGTACTTC.

CDR3 sequence: CASSLRGGYEQYF. The CDR3 coding sequence is TGTGCCAGCAGCCTCCGTGGAGGGTACGAGCAGTACTTC. This rearrangement joins TRBV11-2 to TRBJ2-7, with TRBD2 as a possible D gene (6 bases). Germline lookup yields CDR1 SGHAT and CDR2 FQNNGV. This CDR3 has 13 residues. Trimming stripped 5 bases from V and 4 bases from J, with 12 bases between.

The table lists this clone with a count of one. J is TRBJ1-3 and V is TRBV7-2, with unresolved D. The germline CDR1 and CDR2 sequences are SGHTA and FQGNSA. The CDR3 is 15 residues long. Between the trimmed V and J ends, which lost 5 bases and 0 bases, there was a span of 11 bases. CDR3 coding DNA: TGTGCCAGCAGCGCCCAACTGCGCTCTGGAAACACCATATATTTT. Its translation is CASSAQLRSGNTIYF.